The 7 T cell receptor beta chains below come from one sample, sequenced in a study of blood T cell repertoires in COVID-19. Clones were read by immunoSEQ multiplex PCR, and TCRdb kept only the in-frame ones, dropping some. The data hold about 220,000 clones, with around 82% observed a single time. Input material: peripheral blood. The receptors were gathered from a woman aged 25 to 39 who had recovered from COVID-19.

This clone appeared once. The gene calls are TRBV9 and TRBJ2-7, with D possibly matching TRBD2 (5 bases). V dropped 2 bases and J dropped 0 bases, with 9 bases sitting between them. The CDR3 has 14 residues. Germline assignment: CDR1 SGDLS and CDR2 YYNGEE. In DNA, the CDR3 is TGTGCCAGCAGCGTGGACGGGGTCTCCTACGAGCAGTACTTC. Translating it yields CASSVDGVSYEQYF.

The chain has TRBV18 and TRBJ2-1, with TRBD1 identical over 8 bases. V lost 2 bases, J lost 4 bases, and 7 bases stayed unmatched. Germline V gene data show CDR1 as KGHSH and CDR2 as LQKENI. The CDR3 spans 16 residues. The CDR3 spells CASSPGKTGAYNEQFF. CDR3 coding DNA: TGTGCCAGCTCACCAGGGAAGACAGGGGCTTACAATGAGCAGTTCTTC.

The chain carries TRBV19 and TRBJ2-3; no clear D. CDR1 and CDR2 from the germline V gene are LNHDA and SQIVND (reference sequence). This CDR3 has 12 residues. V was cut by 5 bases and J by 2 bases, with 5 bases left in between. The chain's CDR3 is CASSPSTDTQYF. The CDR3 DNA sequence: TGTGCCAGTAGTCCATCCACAGATACGCAGTATTTT.

The J gene is TRBJ1-1, the V gene TRBV6-5, with TRBD1 matching 7 bases. This CDR3 has 14 residues. The J segment lost 2 bases and the V segment lost 6 bases, leaving 6 bases of the junction unmatched. Germline V gene lookup returns CDR1 MNHEY and CDR2 SVGAGI. The CDR3 spells CASSHRDSNTEAFF. Written as DNA, the CDR3 is TGTGCCAGCAGCCACAGGGACAGCAACACTGAAGCTTTCTTT.

DNA for the CDR3: TGTGCCAGTAGCCAGTCGGGGACTCCGAACACTGAAGCTTTCTTT. Amino acid sequence: CASSQSGTPNTEAFF. The V gene is TRBV19, the J gene TRBJ1-1; D is possibly TRBD1 (5 bases). This CDR3 has 15 amino acids. CDR1 and CDR2 (germline): LNHDA, SQIVND (reference sequence). V lost 6 bases, J lost 1 base, and 15 bases lay in between.

V gene TRBV14 combines with J gene TRBJ2-5, with D possibly matching TRBD1 (6 bases). V was clipped by 4 bases and J by 3 bases, with 18 bases between them. The germline V gene encodes CDR1 SGHDN and CDR2 FVKESK. The CDR3 has 16 residues. CDR3 protein: CASSPLTDSGKETQYF. In nucleotides, the CDR3 is TGTGCCAGCAGCCCATTAACGGACAGCGGCAAAGAGACCCAGTACTTC.

About this clone: Other DNA sequences within the sample encode an identical CDR3. The chain couples TRBV7-9 to TRBJ1-5, with TRBD1 as a possible D gene (5 bases). Germline lookup yields CDR1 SEHNR and CDR2 FQNEAQ (reference sequence). V lost 1 base, J lost 4 bases, and 5 bases lay in between. CDR3 length equals 13 residues. This chain's CDR3 is CASSLGQNQPQHF. The CDR3 coding sequence is TGTGCCAGCAGCTTAGGACAGAATCAGCCCCAGCATTTT.